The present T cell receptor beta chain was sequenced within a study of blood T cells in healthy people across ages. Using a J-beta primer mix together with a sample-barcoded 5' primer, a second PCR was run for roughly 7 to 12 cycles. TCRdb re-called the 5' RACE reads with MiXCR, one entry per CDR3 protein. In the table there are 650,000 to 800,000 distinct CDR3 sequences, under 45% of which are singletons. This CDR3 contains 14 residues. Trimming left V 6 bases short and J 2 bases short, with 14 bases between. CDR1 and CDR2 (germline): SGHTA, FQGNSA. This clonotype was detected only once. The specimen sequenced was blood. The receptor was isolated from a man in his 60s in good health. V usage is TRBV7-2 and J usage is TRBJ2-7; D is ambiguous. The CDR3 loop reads CASRPLRNAYEQYF. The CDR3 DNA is TGTGCCAGCAGACCGCTGAGGAATGCCTACGAGCAGTACTTC.